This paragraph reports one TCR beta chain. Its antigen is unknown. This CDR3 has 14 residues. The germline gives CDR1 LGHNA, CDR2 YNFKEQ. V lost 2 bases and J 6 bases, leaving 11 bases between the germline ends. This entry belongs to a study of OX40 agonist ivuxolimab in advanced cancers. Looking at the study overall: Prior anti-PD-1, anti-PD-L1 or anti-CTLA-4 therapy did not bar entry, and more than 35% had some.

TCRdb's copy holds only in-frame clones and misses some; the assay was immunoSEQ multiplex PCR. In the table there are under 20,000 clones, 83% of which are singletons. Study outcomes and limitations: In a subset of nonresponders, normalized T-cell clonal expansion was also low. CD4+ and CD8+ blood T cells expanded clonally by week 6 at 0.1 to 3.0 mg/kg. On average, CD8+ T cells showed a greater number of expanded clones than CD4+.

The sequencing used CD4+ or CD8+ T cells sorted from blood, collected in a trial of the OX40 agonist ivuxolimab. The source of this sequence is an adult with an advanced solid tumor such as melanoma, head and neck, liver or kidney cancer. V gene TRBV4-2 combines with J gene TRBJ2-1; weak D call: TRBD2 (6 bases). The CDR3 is CASSQLSGSNEQFF. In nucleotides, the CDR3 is TGTGCCAGCAGCCAACTTAGCGGAAGCAATGAGCAGTTCTTC.